This TCR beta chain was obtained from a study of regulatory T cells in long-lasting Graves disease. Across the whole study: To qualify as persistent, Graves' disease required over 5 years of antithyroid drugs with positive TSH receptor antibodies.

Regarding time point: persistent/refractory GD, antithyroid drugs over 5 years with positive TRAb. PBMCs were the source of the RNA used for TCR sequencing. Investigators report Graves' disease was diagnosed under American Thyroid Association guidelines. Study-level findings and limits: Persistent disease preferred TRBV28, TRBJ1-2 and TRBJ2-5; new disease, TRBV20-1 and TRBJ2-1.

Arm-PCR of CDR3 regions with iRepertoire HTBI primers generated TCR beta libraries. As handled by the study authors: The identification of approximately 62 TRBV and 14 to 15 TRBJ segments was made across samples. TCRdb analysed the multiplex PCR reads with MiXCR anew, one entry per CDR3 protein. For this entry, the V and J calls and clone size follow TCRdb and not the study's own pipeline. The data contain 400,000 or so distinct CDR3 sequences, about a quarter of them singletons. Germline values: CDR1 SGHTA, CDR2 FQGNSA. There are 16 residues in the CDR3. Trimming left V 8 bases short and J 0 bases short, with 17 bases between. For this clonotype: Its target is unknown.

The sequence was collected from a female donor with Graves disease. The rearrangement uses TRBV7-2 and TRBJ2-4; D gene ambiguous. This specimen consisted of peripheral blood mononuclear cells (PBMCs), obtained when the disease was refractory, from a patient treated with antithyroid drugs. In nucleotides, the CDR3 is TGTGCCAGCTTATCTCGGACGGGTGCAGCCAAAAACATTCAGTACTTC. Its protein is CASLSRTGAAKNIQYF.